This T cell receptor beta chain was observed in a study of identifying expanded T cells in peripheral blood. This table comes from immunoSEQ multiplex PCR, and its TCRdb copy is limited to in-frame clones, with some not included. The sample lists 70,000 to 100,000 clones; 75% to 90% were seen once. The source of this sequence is a person aged 18-69 years in good health. Specimen: blood.

The CDR3 spells CASSVGGGLGNEQFF. The CDR3 DNA is TGTGCCAGCAGCGTAGGGGGTGGCCTCGGAAATGAGCAGTTCTTC. The rearrangement links TRBV9 to TRBJ2-1; no reliable D call. Trimming shortened V by 0 bases and J by 7 bases, and 14 bases separated the two germline ends. Germline V gene data show CDR1 as SGDLS and CDR2 as YYNGEE. The CDR3 extends over 15 amino acids.